This T cell receptor beta chain was obtained from a study of OX40 agonist ivuxolimab in advanced cancers. Study overall: Aged roughly 23 to 90 with a mean of approximately 57 years, they were 75% to 85% male. Overall study results and limits: Compared with CD4+, CD8+ T cells on average had more expanded clones.

As to this clone: Its antigen is as yet unknown.

Trimming removed 4 bases at V and 5 bases at J, with 12 bases between. Germline assignment: CDR1 SGHKS and CDR2 YYEKEE (reference sequence). The CDR3 covers 13 residues. Produced via immunoSEQ multiplex PCR; TCRdb's table is partial and in-frame only. The sample includes approximately 54,000 clones, approximately 90% of them seen just once. This sequence was found in an adult with an advanced solid tumor such as melanoma, head and neck, liver or kidney cancer. V usage is TRBV5-5 and J usage is TRBJ1-2; possible D gene TRBD1, 6 bases. Sequenced material: CD4+ or CD8+ T cells sorted from blood, taken in a trial of the OX40 agonist ivuxolimab. The CDR3 DNA is TGTGCCAGCAGCCCACGGACAGATTATGGCTACACCTTC. Protein sequence: CASSPRTDYGYTF.